A single TCR beta chain is shown here with its context. Original handling: Reference gene primer amplification gave estimated nucleated cell counts. TCRdb's copy holds only in-frame clones and misses some; the assay was immunoSEQ multiplex PCR. V, J and clone size derive from that table, while D and trimming were established from the DNA sequence. In the table there are roughly 360,000 clones, 75% to 90% of which are singletons. The data are from a study of blood T cell repertoires in COVID-19. Germline V gives CDR1 SEHNR, CDR2 FQNEAQ (reference sequence). CDR3 length equals 14 residues. Trimming shortened V by 1 base and J by 2 bases, and 9 bases separated the two germline ends.

This sequence was found in a woman aged 45-60 years who had recovered from COVID-19. V is TRBV7-9 and J is TRBJ2-7; D remains ambiguous. The specimen sequenced was PBMCs or T cells enriched from blood (not recorded which). CDR3 bases: TGTGCCAGCAGCTTAGTTTCCAATCCCTACGAGCAGTACTTC. Its translation: CASSLVSNPYEQYF.